The 29 T cell receptor beta chains listed next were all sequenced from one sample in a study of T-cell memory formation after mild COVID-19. Each CDR3 protein is one row after TCRdb ran MiXCR on the 5' RACE reads. Among 190,000 or so distinct CDR3 sequences listed, about 10% were seen once. What was sequenced was PBMCs or a T cell subset sorted from them (not recorded which). The receptor set was obtained from a man younger than 30 who had mild COVID-19 (a few samples of this study predate the infection). Cell type and time point are not known.

In its sample, this clonotype was seen a few times. The chain has TRBV5-1 and TRBJ1-2; TRBD1 might be the D (5 bases). This CDR3 has 13 amino acids. CDR1 is SGHRS, CDR2 YFSETQ, per germline. V was pared by 4 bases and J by 4 bases, with 11 bases between. This CDR3 is CASSPGTFYGYTF. CDR3 coding DNA: TGCGCCAGCAGCCCCGGGACGTTCTATGGCTACACCTTC.

The V call is TRBV7-2, the J call TRBJ1-1; D not certain. CDR1 is SGHTA, CDR2 FQGNSA, per germline. The CDR3 length is 15 residues. V dropped 2 bases and J dropped 1 base, with 11 bases sitting between them. CDR3 coding DNA: TGTGCCAGCAGCTTATGGGGAAGCCCGAACACTGAAGCTTTCTTT. This codes for CASSLWGSPNTEAFF.

This clonotype was picked up a small number of times. This rearrangement joins TRBV18 to TRBJ1-5; 7 positions agree with TRBD1. The CDR3 has 14 residues. Germline V gene lookup returns CDR1 KGHSH and CDR2 LQKENI. J lost 11 bases, V lost 4 bases, and 11 bases had no gene match. CDR3: CASSQGTAQEAQHF. The CDR3 DNA is TGTGCCAGCTCACAGGGGACAGCGCAGGAGGCCCAGCATTTT.

This clonotype came up a few times. The chain employs TRBV7-2 and TRBJ1-2; D remains ambiguous. The CDR3 loop spans 14 amino acids. Germline values: CDR1 SGHTA, CDR2 FQGNSA. The V and J ends lost 5 bases and 1 base respectively, with 11 bases between them. CDR3 sequence (DNA): TGTGCCAGCAGCCCCCACGGCGGTAACTATGGCTACACCTTC. As protein: CASSPHGGNYGYTF.

This clonotype was seen a handful of times. The genes are TRBV29-1 and TRBJ2-5; D is perhaps TRBD1 or TRBD2 (6 bases each). The germline CDR1 and CDR2 sequences are SQVTM and ANQGSEA. Trimming took 4 bases from V and 5 from J, leaving 11 bases between them. The CDR3 contains 12 residues. The CDR3 reads CSVGGAYETQYF. CDR3 coding DNA: TGCAGCGTTGGGGGGGCTTACGAGACCCAGTACTTC.

A few counts support this clonotype. The chain combines TRBV12-3 or TRBV12-4 with TRBJ1-5; 7 bases agree with TRBD1. CDR3 size: 14 residues. V gave up 5 bases and J gave up 6 bases; unmatched junction bases: 7. The CDR3 region has the DNA TGTGCCAGCAGTACACAGGGGACTTTTCAGCCCCAGCATTTT. Protein product: CASSTQGTFQPQHF.

This chain connects TRBV12-3 or TRBV12-4 to TRBJ1-6; unclear D gene. V was pared by 2 bases and J by 7 bases, with 12 bases between. This CDR3 is 15 amino acids long. The CDR3 sequence is CASSLLGLRNSPLHF. The CDR3 nucleotides read TGTGCCAGCAGTTTACTTGGCCTTCGGAATTCACCCCTCCACTTT.

V is TRBV9 and J is TRBJ2-3, with 8 bases that match TRBD1. In germline, CDR1 is SGDLS, CDR2 YYNGEE. The CDR3 runs to 16 residues. V shed 2 bases and J 7 bases; nucleotides not matched to a gene: 12. CDR3 sequence reads: CASSVDQGASGYTQYF. For the CDR3, the DNA is TGTGCCAGCAGCGTGGATCAGGGGGCCTCTGGGTATACGCAGTATTTT. Combining the CDR3 with reference TRBV9 and TRBJ2-3 gives the whole variable domain DSGVTQTPKHLITATGQRVTLRCSPRSGDLSVYWYQQSLDQGLQFLIQYYNGEERAKGNILERFSAQQFPDLHSELNLSSLELGDSALYFCASSVDQGASGYTQYFGPGTRLTVL.

This clonotype was counted between two and nine times. The V call is TRBV27, the J call TRBJ2-3; 7 bases match TRBD2. CDR3 size: 13 residues. In germline, CDR1 is MNHEY, CDR2 SMNVEV (reference sequence). V lost 6 bases and J lost 4; bases outside the gene matches: 4. The CDR3 spells CASRFGGADTQYF. CDR3 in DNA: TGTGCCAGCAGGTTTGGGGGGGCAGATACGCAGTATTTT.

The chain has TRBV5-1 and TRBJ1-2; D not certain. Germline-derived CDR1 and CDR2 are SGHRS and YFSETQ. V lost 4 bases, J lost 5 bases, and 12 bases lay in between. CDR3 length equals 13 residues. The CDR3 coding sequence is TGCGCCAGCAGCACCCTCGCCAGTTATGGCTACACCTTC. Encoded protein: CASSTLASYGYTF.

This chain links TRBV2 with TRBJ1-2, with 9 nucleotides matching TRBD1. CDR1 is SNHLY and CDR2 is FYNNEI in the germline V gene. CDR3 size: 14 residues. V gave up 6 bases and J gave up 4 bases; unmatched junction bases: 6. The CDR3 DNA is TGTGCCAGCAGGGCCGGGACAGGGACCTATGGCTACACCTTC. The encoded protein is CASRAGTGTYGYTF.

This clonotype was recorded many times. This rearrangement joins TRBV6-1 to TRBJ2-3; D is undetermined. Per the germline V gene, CDR1 is MNHNS and CDR2 is SASEGT. Trimming left V 2 bases short and J 9 bases short, with 9 bases between. The CDR3 has 12 amino acids. The chain's CDR3 is CASSERSGTQYF. The DNA for the CDR3 is TGTGCCAGCAGTGAAAGGTCAGGCACGCAGTATTTT.

This clonotype was observed a handful of times. The chain combines TRBV7-9 with TRBJ1-2; tentatively, D is TRBD1 (5 bases). Trimming removed 1 base at V and 7 bases at J, with 13 bases between. This CDR3 comprises 14 residues. Germline V gene sequence: CDR1 SEHNR, CDR2 FQNEAQ (reference sequence). The CDR3, as DNA: TGTGCCAGCAGCTTAGGGGACCCGGGAGGTGGCTACACCTTC. Translating gives CASSLGDPGGGYTF. The variable domain in full, with the rest retrieved from reference TRBV7-9 and TRBJ1-2, is DTGVSQNPRHKITKRGQNVTFRCDPISEHNRLYWYRQTLGQGPEFLTYFQNEAQLEKSRLLSDRFSAERPKGSFSTLEIQRTEQGDSAMYLCASSLGDPGGGYTFGSGTRLTVV.

This clonotype has more than one count but fewer than ten. The chain is built from TRBV6-6 and TRBJ1-5; D unresolved. The V end lost 5 bases, the J end lost 1 base, and 3 bases lay between the germline ends. Germline assignment: CDR1 MNHNY and CDR2 SVGAGI (reference sequence). The CDR3 length is 12 residues. The CDR3 nucleotides are TGTGCCAGCAGTGGGAGCAATCAGCCCCAGCATTTT. It translates to CASSGSNQPQHF.

This sequence joins TRBV7-2 and TRBJ1-1; D might be TRBD1 (6 bases). Germline V CDR1 and CDR2: SGHTA, FQGNSA. The CDR3 runs 14 residues. V was shortened by 1 base and J by 2 bases, with 8 bases between the two germline ends. The CDR3 bases are TGTGCCAGCAGCTTAGTCAGGGGCAACACTGAAGCTTTCTTT. It encodes CASSLVRGNTEAFF.

To note about this clonotype: As the CDR3 is not closed by the conserved phenylalanine or tryptophan, this likely results from a read error. The chain's CDR3 is CASSDQGSQYI. CDR3 nucleotide sequence: TGTGCCAGCAGTGACCAGGGGTCGCAGTATATT. This chain joins TRBV6-1 and TRBJ2-3; TRBD1 might be the D (6 bases). V was cut by 3 bases and J by 10 bases, with 8 bases left in between. CDR3 length: 11 residues. Germline V gives CDR1 MNHNS, CDR2 SASEGT.

This sequence joins TRBV6-4 and TRBJ2-4; TRBD1 aligns across 7 bases. Germline assignment: CDR1 MRHNA and CDR2 SNTAGT. Trimming at V came to 0 bases and at J to 1 base, leaving 0 bases not matched to a gene. The CDR3 has 15 amino acids. The CDR3 DNA reads as TGTGCCAGCAGTGACTCGGACAGGGCCAAAAACATTCAGTACTTC. Amino acids: CASSDSDRAKNIQYF.

This clonotype was detected many times. The V and J genes are TRBV18 and TRBJ2-5; TRBD1 might be the D (6 bases). Germline V CDR1 and CDR2: KGHSH, LQKENI. The CDR3 length is 14 residues. Trimming pared 6 bases from V and 2 bases from J, leaving 13 bases between. CDR3 protein: CASSRGPGQETQYF. The CDR3 nucleotides read TGTGCCAGCTCCAGGGGACCGGGGCAAGAGACCCAGTACTTC.

This clonotype has ten or more counts. CDR3 in amino acids: CASSQDIGTHDTQYF. The CDR3 DNA sequence: TGTGCCAGCAGCCAAGATATCGGGACCCACGATACGCAGTATTTT. This rearrangement joins TRBV3-1 to TRBJ2-3; D tentatively fits TRBD1 or TRBD2 (5 bases each). In germline, CDR1 is LGHDT, CDR2 YNNKEL (reference sequence). The CDR3 consists of 15 residues. The germline V and J ends were trimmed by 0 bases and 6 bases, with 13 bases remaining between them.

This clonotype was seen a few times. This chain joins TRBV27 and TRBJ1-6, with D hard to call. Germline V gives CDR1 MNHEY, CDR2 SMNVEV (reference sequence). V lost 3 bases and J lost 4, with 10 bases in between. CDR3 size: 15 residues. The CDR3 region has the DNA TGTGCCAGCAGTTTTAGGGCAGTATATAATTCACCCCTCCACTTT. This gives the protein CASSFRAVYNSPLHF.

The table lists this clonotype with a few counts. The chain has TRBV5-1 and TRBJ2-3; 10 bases fit TRBD2. Per the germline V gene, CDR1 is SGHRS and CDR2 is YFSETQ. V dropped 9 bases and J dropped 6; count of bases not matched to a gene: 10. The CDR3 has 14 residues. The DNA of the CDR3 is TGCGCCATCTCAGCGGGGGGGCCTGCGGATACGCAGTATTTT. It translates to CAISAGGPADTQYF.

Only a few counts were recorded for this clonotype. V gene TRBV7-2 combines with J gene TRBJ2-3; 13 bases are shared with TRBD2. The CDR3 runs 15 residues. J was trimmed by 4 bases and V by 4 bases; bases with no gene match: 2. Germline CDR1 reads SGHTA; CDR2 reads FQGNSA. For the CDR3, the DNA is TGTGCCAGCAGCTGGACTAGCGGGGGAGCAGATACGCAGTATTTT. It yields the protein CASSWTSGGADTQYF.

CDR3 nucleotides: TGTGCCAGCAGAATCGGGACAGCCTATGGCTACACCTTC. Translated, it gives CASRIGTAYGYTF. V and J are TRBV27 and TRBJ1-2; TRBD1 agrees at 7 bases. V shed 6 bases, J shed 4 bases, and the junction held 5 bases outside the gene matches. CDR3 size: 13 residues. Germline-derived CDR1 and CDR2 are MNHEY and SMNVEV (reference sequence).

The sample holds a few counts of this clonotype. The chain uses TRBV7-9 and TRBJ1-3; D remains unclear. The CDR3 has 15 residues. The germline V gene encodes CDR1 SEHNR and CDR2 FQNEAQ (reference sequence). V was trimmed by 3 bases and J by 0 bases, leaving 9 bases between them. The CDR3 nucleotides read TGTGCCAGCAGCTTCGGTAGGCCCTCTGGAAACACCATATATTTT. This gives the protein CASSFGRPSGNTIYF. The variable domain in full, completed from reference TRBV7-9 and TRBJ1-3, reads DTGVSQNPRHKITKRGQNVTFRCDPISEHNRLYWYRQTLGQGPEFLTYFQNEAQLEKSRLLSDRFSAERPKGSFSTLEIQRTEQGDSAMYLCASSFGRPSGNTIYFGEGSWLTVV.

This clonotype was seen only a few times. The chain joins TRBV7-9 to TRBJ2-1; TRBD1 matches 7 bases. The length of the CDR3 is 14 residues. V was pared by 5 bases and J by 6 bases, with 7 bases of the junction left unmatched. Germline assignment: CDR1 SEHNR and CDR2 FQNEAQ (reference sequence). Here the CDR3 DNA reads TGTGCCAGCAGCCGAGTGGGACAGAGCAATGAGCAGTTCTTC. Translation gives CASSRVGQSNEQFF. Drawing the rest from reference TRBV7-9 and TRBJ2-1, the complete variable domain is DTGVSQNPRHKITKRGQNVTFRCDPISEHNRLYWYRQTLGQGPEFLTYFQNEAQLEKSRLLSDRFSAERPKGSFSTLEIQRTEQGDSAMYLCASSRVGQSNEQFFGPGTRLTVL.

This chain uses TRBV19 with TRBJ1-6, with D perhaps matching TRBD1 (5 bases). V lost 7 bases and J lost 8, with 15 bases in between. CDR1 LNHDA and CDR2 SQIVND come from the germline V gene (reference sequence). The CDR3 is made up of 14 amino acids. The CDR3 loop reads CASTSGGLHSPLHF. CDR3 DNA: TGTGCCAGTACCTCTGGGGGTCTGCATTCACCCCTCCACTTT.

CDR3 DNA sequence: TGTGCCAGCAGACCGCTCCGGCGGGGGGGCGAGGGAGGTCAGCCCCAGCATTTT. This codes for CASRPLRRGGEGGQPQHF. This rearrangement joins TRBV6-5 to TRBJ1-5; weak D call: TRBD1 (6 bases). The germline V gene has CDR1 MNHEY and CDR2 SVGAGI. This CDR3 has 18 residues. V gave up 6 bases and J gave up 6 bases, with 27 bases separating them.

This clonotype has ten or more counts. This rearrangement joins TRBV3-1 to TRBJ1-1; 11 nucleotides align to TRBD1. CDR3 size: 16 residues. Trimming cost V 2 bases and J 5 bases; bases outside gene matches: 7. Looked up from germline, CDR1 is LGHDT and CDR2 is YNNKEL (reference sequence). The CDR3 coding sequence is TGTGCCAGCAGCCAACCTCCGGGACAGGGGGGAACTGAAGCTTTCTTT. Protein product: CASSQPPGQGGTEAFF.

V is TRBV5-1 and J is TRBJ2-3, with 10 nucleotides matching TRBD2. The CDR3 length is 15 residues. The germline gives CDR1 SGHRS, CDR2 YFSETQ. Trimming took 6 bases from V and 2 from J; bases not matched to a gene: 6. The CDR3 loop reads CASTSLAGHTDTQYF. The CDR3 bases are TGCGCCAGCACCTCACTAGCGGGGCACACAGATACGCAGTATTTT. The complete variable domain, with remaining parts taken from reference TRBV5-1 and TRBJ2-3, reads KAGVTQTPRYLIKTRGQQVTLSCSPISGHRSVSWYQQTPGQGLQFLFEYFSETQRNKGNFPGRFSGRQFSNSRSEMNVSTLELGDSALYLCASTSLAGHTDTQYFGPGTRLTVL.